The 31 T cell receptor beta chains presented below share a single source sample, sequenced in a study of immune cell composition in non-small cell lung cancer. Clones were sequenced by immunoSEQ multiplex PCR, and TCRdb holds only the in-frame ones, with some missing. Among roughly 1,900 clones listed, roughly four fifths were seen once. Sequences were obtained from lung tumor tissue. The receptors come from a human donor with non-small cell lung cancer.

The chain recombines TRBV30 with TRBJ2-7; 9 bases align to TRBD2. Germline CDR1 GTSNPN, CDR2 SVGIG (reference sequence). This CDR3 is built from 15 residues. J was trimmed by 3 bases and V by 3 bases; bases with no gene match: 9. CDR3 sequence reads: CAWSFDSGRIYEQYF. CDR3 nucleotide sequence: TGTGCCTGGAGCTTCGATAGCGGGAGAATCTACGAGCAGTACTTC.

The chain couples TRBV5-4 to TRBJ2-1; 8 nucleotides line up with TRBD2. With 4 bases clipped from V and 7 bases from J, the junction kept 16 bases outside the gene matches. The CDR3 runs to 17 residues. Germline lookup yields CDR1 SGHNT and CDR2 YYREEE (reference sequence). CDR3 nucleotide sequence: TGTGCCAGCAGCGTCGCTGGCGGAGCGGGAGTAGCGAATGAGCAGTTCTTC. Protein sequence: CASSVAGGAGVANEQFF.

The chain links TRBV5-4 to TRBJ1-6; TRBD1 aligns across 11 bases. There are 16 residues in the CDR3. V dropped 4 bases and J dropped 5; count of bases not matched to a gene: 5. Germline lookup yields CDR1 SGHNT and CDR2 YYREEE (reference sequence). CDR3 sequence: CASSPGQGANNSPLHF. The CDR3 DNA sequence: TGTGCCAGCAGCCCCGGACAGGGGGCGAATAATTCACCCCTCCACTTT.

Here the CDR3 DNA reads TGTGCCTGGGGACTAGATACGCAGTATTTT. It is translated as CAWGLDTQYF. The rearrangement joins TRBV30 to TRBJ2-3, with a possible D match to TRBD2 (5 bases). Germline CDR1 is GTSNPN and CDR2 is SVGIG (reference sequence). V dropped 5 bases and J dropped 5 bases, with 5 bases sitting between them. The CDR3 length is 10 residues.

CDR3 amino acids: CASSLLAGWNTGELFF. Here the CDR3 DNA reads TGTGCCAGCAGCTTACTAGCGGGGTGGAACACCGGGGAGCTGTTTTTT. The genes are TRBV7-6 and TRBJ2-2; 9 bases are a match to TRBD2. The CDR3 is 16 amino acids. The ends lost 2 bases at V and 1 base at J; junction bases unmatched: 2. In germline, CDR1 is SGHVS, CDR2 FNYEAQ.

The chain joins TRBV19 to TRBJ2-1; 7 nucleotides match TRBD1. Germline trimming cut 3 bases from V and 10 bases from J; bases unmatched to any gene: 9. The germline gives CDR1 LNHDA, CDR2 SQIVND (reference sequence). The CDR3 has 14 residues. The CDR3 region has the DNA TGTGCCAGTAGTATTAGGACAGGTATAGTCGAGCAGTTCTTC. This sequence encodes CASSIRTGIVEQFF.

The chain joins TRBV19 to TRBJ2-3; tentative D call: TRBD2 (6 bases). CDR1 LNHDA and CDR2 SQIVND come from the germline V gene (reference sequence). Trimming cost V 6 bases and J 4 bases, with 20 bases left between them. This CDR3 is built from 16 residues. The CDR3: CASSLGTGRGADTQYF. The CDR3, as DNA: TGTGCCAGTAGCCTCGGGACTGGGAGAGGGGCAGATACGCAGTATTTT.

This clone was seen a single time. Mismatch with germline at one junction end may stem from a read error. The chain uses TRBV28 and TRBJ1-2, with 10 bases identical to TRBD1. In germline, CDR1 is MDHEN, CDR2 SYDVKM. The CDR3 loop spans 15 amino acids. The DNA for the CDR3 is TGTGCCAGCAGTTCCGGGACAGGGGTTAACTCTGGCTACACCTTC. Its protein is CASSSGTGVNSGYTF.

V gene TRBV10-1 combines with J gene TRBJ2-1; possible D gene TRBD1, 6 bases. Per the germline V gene, CDR1 is WNHNN and CDR2 is SYGVQD (reference sequence). The CDR3 is 17 amino acids. V was clipped by 1 base and J by 8 bases, with 21 bases between them. The CDR3 protein is CASSEYPDSAFSDEQFF. The CDR3, as DNA: TGCGCCAGCAGTGAGTATCCGGACAGCGCCTTTTCGGATGAGCAGTTCTTC.

This clone was picked up one time. The CDR3 protein is CAWNSQGDSPHEQYF. The CDR3 bases are TGTGCCTGGAACTCCCAGGGGGACAGCCCCCACGAGCAGTACTTC. This chain links TRBV30 with TRBJ2-7, with 7 nucleotides matching TRBD1. J lost 5 bases, V lost 4 bases, and 14 bases had no gene match. Germline assignment: CDR1 GTSNPN and CDR2 SVGIG (reference sequence). The CDR3 is made up of 15 amino acids.

V gene TRBV28 combines with J gene TRBJ2-7; weak D call: TRBD2 (5 bases). This CDR3 has 13 amino acids. Trimming cost V 7 bases and J 5 bases, with 15 bases left between them. Germline CDR1 is MDHEN and CDR2 is SYDVKM. The CDR3 protein is CASIEGRGNEQYF. Here the CDR3 DNA reads TGTGCCAGCATTGAAGGGAGAGGAAACGAGCAGTACTTC.

The count of this clone is one. The chain joins TRBV7-8 to TRBJ2-5; the match to TRBD2 covers 14 bases. The CDR3 is made up of 15 amino acids. Trimming cost V 6 bases and J 4 bases; bases outside gene matches: 4. From germline, CDR1 is SGHVS and CDR2 FQNEAQ. CDR3 coding DNA: TGTGCCAGCAGACCCGGGACTAGCGGGAGAGAGACCCAGTACTTC. Residues: CASRPGTSGRETQYF.

This chain uses TRBV28 with TRBJ2-7, with TRBD1 matching over 7 bases. Trimming removed 7 bases from V and 0 bases from J; junction bases left unmatched: 9. There are 15 residues in the CDR3. Germline CDR1 and CDR2: MDHEN and SYDVKM. In DNA form, the CDR3 reads TGTGCCAGCACCGAAGGGGGCAGGTACTCCTACGAGCAGTACTTC. It specifies CASTEGGRYSYEQYF.

The chain links TRBV10-3 to TRBJ2-2; 7 bases agree with TRBD1. V shed 8 bases, J shed 7 bases, and the junction held 4 bases outside the gene matches. The germline V gene has CDR1 ENHRY and CDR2 SYGVKD. This CDR3 spans 12 amino acids. DNA of the CDR3: TGTGCCATCGGGACAGACCTCGGGGAGCTGTTTTTT. This translates into CAIGTDLGELFF.

The chain is built from TRBV27 and TRBJ2-7; 9 bases align to TRBD1. The CDR3 length is 15 residues. Germline values: CDR1 MNHEY, CDR2 SMNVEV (reference sequence). Trimming at V came to 4 bases and at J to 5 bases, leaving 9 bases not matched to a gene. Here the CDR3 DNA reads TGTGCCAGCAGTTCTCGGGGGACAGGGTTCCACGAGCAGTACTTC. This translates into CASSSRGTGFHEQYF.

This rearrangement joins TRBV20-1 to TRBJ2-1; D unresolved. This CDR3 spans 11 amino acids. V was shortened by 6 bases and J by 2 bases, with 5 bases between the two germline ends. CDR1 and CDR2 from the germline V gene are DFQATT and SNEGSKA (reference sequence). The DNA of the CDR3 is TGCAGTGCAGACACCTACAATGAGCAGTTCTTC. It yields the protein CSADTYNEQFF.

As concerns this clone: The same CDR3 can be traced to other DNA sequences in this sample. The chain joins TRBV30 to TRBJ2-6, with D possibly matching TRBD1 (5 bases). CDR3 length equals 15 residues. The V end was cut by 3 bases, the J end by 3 bases, with 12 bases between. Germline values: CDR1 GTSNPN, CDR2 SVGIG (reference sequence). Here the CDR3 DNA reads TGTGCCTGGAGCAACGACAGAGATGGGGCCAACGTCCTGACTTTC. As protein: CAWSNDRDGANVLTF.

The chain joins TRBV28 to TRBJ1-2; D ambiguous. The CDR3 has 14 residues. Germline CDR1 is MDHEN and CDR2 is SYDVKM. V lost 4 bases, J lost 3 bases, and 12 bases lay in between. CDR3 region: CASSSGGVHYGYTF. The CDR3 nucleotides are TGTGCCAGCAGTTCCGGAGGAGTCCACTATGGCTACACCTTC.

The chain is built from TRBV18 and TRBJ1-3; 8 bases agree with TRBD1. J was trimmed by 8 bases and V by 3 bases; bases with no gene match: 6. CDR3 length equals 14 residues. CDR1 and CDR2 from the germline V gene are KGHSH and LQKENI. In DNA, the CDR3 is TGTGCCAGCTCACCGACAGGGGATGCTGACACCATATATTTT. Translation: CASSPTGDADTIYF.

CDR3 in DNA: TGTGCCAGCAGCTGGAAGACAGGGCGCTACGAGCAGTACTTC. Its protein product is CASSWKTGRYEQYF. The chain is built from TRBV5-6 and TRBJ2-7, with 7 nucleotides matching TRBD1. CDR3 length: 14 residues. V lost 3 bases to trimming and J lost 3 bases; unmatched junction nucleotides: 6. Germline CDR1 and CDR2: SGHDT and YYEEEE.

V usage is TRBV2 and J usage is TRBJ1-2; 7 nucleotides line up with TRBD1. CDR3 size: 15 residues. Losses at the gene ends were 1 base for V and 2 bases for J; bases not matched to a gene: 4. Germline-derived CDR1 and CDR2 are SNHLY and FYNNEI. Here the CDR3 reads CASSEGDSQNYGYTF. CDR3 nucleotide sequence: TGTGCCAGCAGTGAAGGGGACAGCCAAAACTATGGCTACACCTTC.

The chain has TRBV29-1 and TRBJ2-3; 10 positions agree with TRBD2. The CDR3 totals 15 residues. Germline values: CDR1 SQVTM, CDR2 ANQGSEA. The V segment lost 6 bases and the J segment 3 bases; nucleotides outside the gene matches: 9. The CDR3 sequence: CSVLPLAGATDTQYF. The CDR3 nucleotides are TGCAGCGTCCTGCCTCTAGCGGGAGCGACAGATACGCAGTATTTT.

This chain joins TRBV28 and TRBJ1-5; D is undetermined. Trimming stripped 6 bases from V and 11 bases from J, with 14 bases between. Germline V gene data show CDR1 as MDHEN and CDR2 as SYDVKM. The CDR3 has 12 residues. The CDR3 here is CASSLKAESQHF. CDR3 coding DNA: TGTGCCAGCAGCCTAAAAGCGGAGTCCCAGCATTTT.

This clone was counted once. The chain combines TRBV5-1 with TRBJ2-2, with 10 bases aligning to TRBD2. V shed 5 bases, J shed 3 bases, and the junction held 10 bases outside the gene matches. Per germline, CDR1 SGHRS and CDR2 YFSETQ. There are 17 residues in the CDR3. The CDR3 coding sequence is TGCGCCAGCAGTTTACCGGGACTAGCGTCGTACACCGGGGAGCTGTTTTTT. It is translated as CASSLPGLASYTGELFF.

The chain is built from TRBV19 and TRBJ2-7, with a weak D call TRBD1 (6 bases). The V gene's germline CDR1 is LNHDA and CDR2 SQIVND (reference sequence). CDR3 length: 13 residues. V lost 5 bases and J 1 base, leaving 9 bases between the germline ends. The CDR3 bases are TGTGCCAGTAGTGGGGACATATCCTACGAGCAGTACTTC. Translation gives CASSGDISYEQYF.

The chain is built from TRBV5-1 and TRBJ1-2, with D maybe TRBD1 (5 bases). This CDR3 spans 15 amino acids. The V gene's germline CDR1 is SGHRS and CDR2 YFSETQ. V lost 0 bases and J lost 1, with 10 bases in between. The CDR3 DNA sequence: TGCGCCAGCAGCTTGGGACAGAGTCTTAACTATGGCTACACCTTC. It yields the protein CASSLGQSLNYGYTF.

Details on this clone: Other DNA sequences of this sample code for an identical CDR3. CDR3 loop: CASRGQGPNQPQHF. CDR3 in DNA: TGTGCCAGCAGAGGACAGGGGCCCAATCAGCCCCAGCATTTT. The chain links TRBV28 to TRBJ1-5, with 9 bases fitting TRBD1. Unmatched junction bases numbered 3, after V lost 6 bases and J lost 3 bases. Germline V gives CDR1 MDHEN, CDR2 SYDVKM. The CDR3 spans 14 residues.

This chain joins TRBV27 and TRBJ2-7, with 8 bases aligning to TRBD2. Germline V gene sequence: CDR1 MNHEY, CDR2 SMNVEV (reference sequence). The CDR3 runs 20 residues. V lost 4 bases, J lost 5 bases, and 25 bases stayed unmatched. The CDR3, as DNA: TGTGCCAGCAGTTACGTCGGGGGGGGGACTAGAAAAAGGGATACTAACGAGCAGTACTTC. Translated: CASSYVGGGTRKRDTNEQYF.

Comments on this clone: The germline gene is not matched at one end of the junction; a read error may be the cause. The genes are TRBV7-7 and TRBJ2-1, with 7 bases identical to TRBD1. Germline assignment: CDR1 SSHAT and CDR2 FNYEAQ (reference sequence). The CDR3 is 15 residues long. The CDR3 nucleotides are TGTGCTAGCAGCTTAGGGCTAGAGGGGGCGGGTGAGCAGTTCTTC. Protein: CASSLGLEGAGEQFF. The full variable domain, rest sourced from reference TRBV7-7 and TRBJ2-1, is GAGVSQSPRYKVTKRGQDVTLRCDPISSHATLYWYQQALGQGPEFLTYFNYEAQPDKSGLPSDRFSAERPEGSISTLTIQRTEQRDSAMYRCASSLGLEGAGEQFFGPGTRLTVL.

The chain employs TRBV19 and TRBJ1-5; the D is unclear. The CDR3 contains 12 residues. The V end lost 1 base, the J end lost 7 bases, and 5 bases lay between the germline ends. Germline V gives CDR1 LNHDA, CDR2 SQIVND (reference sequence). CDR3: CASSIGAQPQHF. The CDR3, as DNA: TGTGCCAGTAGTATAGGGGCCCAGCCCCAGCATTTT. Full variable domain (remainder filled in from reference TRBV19 and TRBJ1-5): DGGITQSPKYLFRKEGQNVTLSCEQNLNHDAMYWYRQDPGQGLRLIYYSQIVNDFQKGDIAEGYSVSREKKESFPLTVTSAQKNPTAFYLCASSIGAQPQHFGDGTRLSIL.

CDR3 sequence reads: CASSYDITDTQYF. The DNA of the CDR3 is TGTGCCAGCAGTTACGACATCACAGATACGCAGTATTTT. The chain is built from TRBV6-6 and TRBJ2-3; the D is unclear. V lost 2 bases and J lost 2, with 5 bases in between. CDR1 is MNHNY and CDR2 is SVGAGI in the germline V gene (reference sequence). This CDR3 is 13 amino acids long.